Below, 22 T cell receptor beta chains from the same sample are listed, as sequenced in a study of T cell repertoires in cytomegalovirus infection. These receptors have no identified antigens. TCRdb redid the calling of the reads with MiXCR, one entry per CDR3 protein. The sample has about 920,000 distinct CDR3 sequences; approximately 33% are singletons. Source: cultured CD8+ T cells from PBMCs, taken from culture after CMV antigen stimulation. These TCRs come from a human donor in good health (CMV status not recorded). Some clones in this sample may be carry-over from other donors' samples.

Comments on this clonotype: A single base separates this from a much larger clone, so it may be a read error. J is TRBJ2-5 and V is TRBV7-6; TRBD2 agrees at 14 bases. This CDR3 spans 16 amino acids. Unmatched junction bases numbered 12, after V lost 5 bases and J lost 10 bases. CDR1 and CDR2 (germline): SGHVS, FNYEAQ. In DNA, the CDR3 is TGTGCCAGCAGCCTCAGACTAGCGGGGGGGCCTATGGTCCAGTACTTC. This codes for CASSLRLAGGPMVQYF.

The sample holds a few counts of this clonotype. This chain links TRBV11-3 with TRBJ1-2; TRBD1 might be the D (6 bases). CDR1 and CDR2 from the germline V gene are SGHNT and YENEEA. The CDR3 sequence is 13 residues long. Trimming left V 4 bases short and J 4 bases short, with 10 bases between. The CDR3 loop reads CASSWGQGYGYTF. CDR3 nucleotides: TGTGCCAGCAGCTGGGGGCAGGGCTATGGCTACACCTTC.

V gene TRBV6-5 combines with J gene TRBJ1-5, with a weak D call TRBD1 (5 bases). V shed 6 bases and J shed 1 base, with 13 bases lying between them. Germline V gene sequence: CDR1 MNHEY, CDR2 SVGAGI. The CDR3 spans 15 residues. The CDR3, as DNA: TGTGCCAGCAGCGACCAGGGCAGGAGCAATCAGCCCCAGCATTTT. Residues: CASSDQGRSNQPQHF.

The chain links TRBV25-1 to TRBJ1-2; tentative D call: TRBD1 (5 bases). Germline V gives CDR1 MGHDK, CDR2 SYGVNS. The CDR3 has 14 amino acids. V was pared by 10 bases and J by 2 bases, with 17 bases between. The CDR3 sequence is CATQGISENYGYTF. The CDR3, as DNA: TGTGCCACCCAGGGTATCAGTGAGAACTATGGCTACACCTTC.

The chain links TRBV4-2 to TRBJ2-2; D might be TRBD1 or TRBD2, each matching 5 bases. Germline V CDR1 and CDR2: LGHNA, YNFKEQ. This CDR3 contains 14 residues. Trimming cost V 3 bases and J 5 bases, with 10 bases left between them. CDR3: CASSHYEGTGELFF. DNA of the CDR3: TGTGCCAGCAGCCATTACGAGGGGACCGGGGAGCTGTTTTTT.

There are many counts of this clonotype. The chain carries TRBV7-6 and TRBJ1-1, with 8 bases matching TRBD1. V lost 1 base, J lost 5 bases, and 6 bases stayed unmatched. The CDR3 sequence is 15 residues long. The germline V gene has CDR1 SGHVS and CDR2 FNYEAQ. The CDR3: CASSLGQGAGTEAFF. The DNA of the CDR3 is TGTGCCAGCAGCTTAGGGCAGGGGGCTGGGACTGAAGCTTTCTTT. The full variable domain, its missing parts supplied by reference TRBV7-6 and TRBJ1-1, is GAGVSQSPRYKVTKRGQDVALRCDPISGHVSLYWYRQALGQGPEFLTYFNYEAQQDKSGLPNDRFSAERPEGSISTLTIQRTEQRDSAMYRCASSLGQGAGTEAFFGQGTRLTVV.

This clonotype appeared a few times. The chain combines TRBV19 with TRBJ2-5; TRBD2 agrees at 10 bases. Germline-derived CDR1 and CDR2 are LNHDA and SQIVND (reference sequence). This CDR3 is 15 amino acids long. Germline trimming cut 2 bases from V and 1 base from J; bases unmatched to any gene: 1. The CDR3 nucleotides are TGTGCCAGTAGTATACTAGCGGGGGTCCAAGAGACCCAGTACTTC. Translation gives CASSILAGVQETQYF.

In this sample, this clonotype turned up a few times. The rearrangement links TRBV7-8 to TRBJ1-2; unclear D gene. Germline V gene sequence: CDR1 SGHVS, CDR2 FQNEAQ. This CDR3 has 15 amino acids. V lost 5 bases to trimming and J lost 4 bases, with 17 bases between them. CDR3 protein: CASSPEWAKGYGYTF. CDR3 nucleotides: TGTGCCAGCAGCCCCGAGTGGGCCAAGGGCTATGGCTACACCTTC.

This clonotype showed up many times. The chain combines TRBV13 with TRBJ2-3, with 11 bases matching TRBD2. V dropped 5 bases and J dropped 5; count of bases not matched to a gene: 6. Germline CDR1 is PRHDT and CDR2 is FYEKMQ (reference sequence). The CDR3 runs to 15 residues. CDR3 region: CASSRGLADRDTQYF. The CDR3 DNA sequence: TGTGCCAGCAGCAGGGGACTAGCGGATAGAGATACGCAGTATTTT.

This clonotype was observed a handful of times. V gene TRBV6-5 combines with J gene TRBJ1-1, with D possibly being TRBD1 (5 bases). This CDR3 is built from 14 residues. In germline, CDR1 is MNHEY, CDR2 SVGAGI. The germline V and J ends were trimmed by 5 bases and 4 bases, with 14 bases remaining between them. The DNA for the CDR3 is TGTGCCAGCAGTCTCATGGGGGGTGGCACTGAAGCTTTCTTT. This encodes CASSLMGGGTEAFF.

This clonotype came up a few times. The chain uses TRBV4-2 and TRBJ2-3, with 8 bases aligning to TRBD2. The CDR3 is 18 amino acids. Germline values: CDR1 LGHNA, CDR2 YNFKEQ. The V gene end was trimmed by 4 bases and the J gene end by 0 bases; junction bases not matched to a gene: 12. The CDR3 bases are TGTGCCAGCAGCCCCGAGGGAGCGGGGGCATCTAGCACAGATACGCAGTATTTT. It codes for CASSPEGAGASSTDTQYF.

This clonotype appeared a few times. The rearrangement joins TRBV12-3 or TRBV12-4 to TRBJ1-5, with a tentative D call TRBD1 (5 bases). The ends were cut back, 7 bases at V and 4 bases at J, with 14 bases in the middle. The CDR3 is made up of 14 amino acids. In DNA, the CDR3 is TGTGCCAGCAACAGCGTGGGGGGGAATCAGCCCCAGCATTTT. Encoded protein: CASNSVGGNQPQHF.

The V call is TRBV11-3, the J call TRBJ2-3; the match to TRBD2 covers 11 bases. J lost 10 bases, V lost 0 bases, and 6 bases had no gene match. Germline values: CDR1 SGHNT, CDR2 YENEEA. The CDR3 extends over 15 amino acids. The CDR3: CASSLDAGTSGSQYF. CDR3 coding DNA: TGTGCCAGCAGCTTAGATGCCGGGACTAGCGGATCGCAGTATTTT.

This sequence joins TRBV19 and TRBJ2-7, with D maybe TRBD2 (5 bases). Trimming removed 5 bases at V and 3 bases at J, with 14 bases between. This CDR3 contains 14 residues. CDR1 LNHDA and CDR2 SQIVND come from the germline V gene (reference sequence). Written as DNA, the CDR3 is TGTGCCAGTAGTGCCGCCATAGGACTCTACGAGCAGTACTTC. This sequence encodes CASSAAIGLYEQYF.

This chain uses TRBV19 with TRBJ1-1, with no clear D. Trimming shortened V by 0 bases and J by 1 base, and 12 bases separated the two germline ends. The CDR3 totals 16 residues. Germline CDR1 and CDR2: LNHDA and SQIVND (reference sequence). For the CDR3, the DNA is TGTGCCAGTAGTATAGATCTAGGGTACGAGAACACTGAAGCTTTCTTT. Its translation: CASSIDLGYENTEAFF.

This clonotype was seen only a few times. The chain employs TRBV19 and TRBJ1-2, with 12 bases fitting TRBD1. The CDR3 has 15 amino acids. Germline lookup yields CDR1 LNHDA and CDR2 SQIVND (reference sequence). The V gene end was trimmed by 8 bases and the J gene end by 0 bases; junction bases not matched to a gene: 4. CDR3 nucleotides: TGTGCCAGTGGGACAGGGGGCATCCCTAACTATGGCTACACCTTC. This translates into CASGTGGIPNYGYTF.

Comments on this clonotype: Given a much more abundant clone one base away, this may be a read error. The chain has TRBV15 and TRBJ1-4; 9 bases are shared with TRBD1. The CDR3 spans 17 residues. Germline CDR1 LNHNV, CDR2 YYDKDF (reference sequence). The CDR3 nucleotides are TGTGTCACCAGCAGGGTTTGGACAGGGGCAACTAATGAAAAACTGTTTTTT. Protein product: CVTSRVWTGATNEKLFF.

The J gene is TRBJ2-3, the V gene TRBV24-1; 8 nucleotides line up with TRBD1. J was trimmed by 3 bases and V by 2 bases; bases with no gene match: 3. This CDR3 is 15 amino acids long. CDR1 is KGHDR, CDR2 SFDVKD, per germline. This CDR3 is CATSDWTGKTDTQYF. The DNA for the CDR3 is TGTGCCACCAGTGATTGGACAGGGAAAACAGATACGCAGTATTTT.

To note about this clonotype: No conserved phenylalanine or tryptophan ends this CDR3, so it is likely a read error. The chain has TRBV7-2 and TRBJ1-1; weak D call: TRBD1 (5 bases). The CDR3 runs to 13 residues. V dropped 5 bases and J dropped 11 bases, with 18 bases sitting between them. Germline CDR1 reads SGHTA; CDR2 reads FQGNSA. Here the CDR3 DNA reads TGTGCCAGCAGCCGCGCACCGGGACGGGGGGCTTTCTCT. Residues: CASSRAPGRGAFS.

The chain has TRBV4-2 and TRBJ2-2; tentative D call: TRBD2 (5 bases). V was shortened by 3 bases and J by 4 bases, with 15 bases between the two germline ends. In germline, CDR1 is LGHNA, CDR2 YNFKEQ. This CDR3 region has 16 residues. The CDR3 loop is CASSHPPSGGTGELFF. For the CDR3, the DNA is TGTGCCAGCAGCCACCCCCCGAGCGGCGGCACCGGGGAGCTGTTTTTT.

The CDR3 sequence: CASSHDRGPSTEAFF. The CDR3 DNA follows: TGTGCCAGCAGCCACGACAGGGGGCCTAGCACTGAAGCTTTCTTT. The chain uses TRBV6-5 and TRBJ1-1, with 10 nucleotides matching TRBD1. The ends lost 6 bases at V and 4 bases at J; junction bases unmatched: 8. The germline V gene has CDR1 MNHEY and CDR2 SVGAGI. The CDR3 is 15 amino acids.

This clonotype was seen a handful of times. The chain combines TRBV10-2 with TRBJ2-5; D possibly matches TRBD1 or TRBD2 (5 bases each). CDR1 is WSHSY, CDR2 SAAADI, per germline. V was cut by 6 bases and J by 3 bases, with 20 bases left in between. The CDR3 is 16 residues long. The CDR3 sequence is CASRKTRDGGKETQYF. In nucleotides, the CDR3 is TGCGCCAGCAGAAAAACTCGGGACGGAGGAAAAGAGACCCAGTACTTC.